The clone carrying this T cell receptor (beta chain) was recorded many times. Its antigen is not known. This sample stems from a study of breast tumors, draining lymph nodes, adjacent tissues. Study conclusions and caveats: Tumor T cell lymph node origin was a supported hypothesis, not proven. Compared with lymph nodes, tumors were less diverse; compared with nontumor tissue, more.

Via MiXCR, TCRdb re-called the multiplex PCR reads, giving one row per CDR3 protein. Of about 200,000 distinct CDR3 sequences listed, approximately 31% are singletons. The V gene end was trimmed by 3 bases and the J gene end by 2 bases; junction bases not matched to a gene: 10. The V gene's germline CDR1 is SQVTM and CDR2 ANQGSEA. The CDR3 spans 17 residues. The lymph nodes were axillary draining lymph nodes from breast cancer patients. The sequence came from a female donor with breast cancer. Some clones in this sample may be carry-over from other donors' samples. The chain links TRBV29-1 to TRBJ2-1; TRBD1 matches at 10 bases. Source material: axillary lymph node tissue. CDR3 region: CSVDFNTDRGPYNEQFF. CDR3 nucleotide sequence: TGCAGCGTTGATTTCAACACCGACAGGGGGCCCTACAATGAGCAGTTCTTC.